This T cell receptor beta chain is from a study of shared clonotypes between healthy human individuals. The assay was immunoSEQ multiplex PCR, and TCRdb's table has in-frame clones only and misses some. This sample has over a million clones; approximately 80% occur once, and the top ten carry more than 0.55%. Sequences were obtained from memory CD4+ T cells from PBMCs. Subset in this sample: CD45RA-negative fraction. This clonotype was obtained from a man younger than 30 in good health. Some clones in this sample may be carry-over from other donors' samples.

DNA for the CDR3: TGTGCCTGGAGTGTACTCCTTAACGCGGGTAGTGGCTACACCTTC. As protein: CAWSVLLNAGSGYTF. This chain connects TRBV30 to TRBJ1-2; the D is unclear. The length of the CDR3 is 15 residues. The germline V and J ends were trimmed by 0 bases and 7 bases, with 18 bases remaining between them. The germline V gene has CDR1 GTSNPN and CDR2 SVGIG (reference sequence).